The T cell receptor beta chain described here comes from a study of T cell responses to AZD1222 COVID-19 vaccine. Whole-study findings and limits: Elevations in Spike-specific TCR breadth and depth followed administration of two AZD1222 doses. Researchers took repertoire samples only after the peak T cell response had come. The span of vaccine-associated CD4 TCRs extended across spike, with dominance at 160-218 and 743-854. It should be noted that donors were predominantly white British and more often female, and clonal diversity was possibly underestimated.

Here immunoSEQ multiplex PCR was the method, and the copy in TCRdb shows in-frame clones only, minus some. This table holds about 180,000 clones, 85% to 90% found once. About this clone: As yet, its antigen is unknown.

The CDR3 totals 16 residues. CDR1 is SGHKS and CDR2 is YYEKEE in the germline V gene (reference sequence). V shed 1 base and J shed 4 bases, with 17 bases lying between them. This sequence joins TRBV5-5 and TRBJ2-5; D is undetermined. This TCR derives from an adult in good health. This specimen consisted of peripheral blood, obtained on day 0 of AZD1222 vaccination. DNA of the CDR3: TGTGCCAGCAGCTTGTCCCCAATCGGCCATGGAGAGACCCAGTACTTC. It codes for CASSLSPIGHGETQYF. Supplemented by reference TRBV5-5 and TRBJ2-5, the full variable domain reads DAGVTQSPTHLIKTRGQQVTLRCSPISGHKSVSWYQQVLGQGPQFIFQYYEKEERGRGNFPDRFSARQFPNYSSELNVNALLLGDSALYLCASSLSPIGHGETQYFGPGTRLLVL.